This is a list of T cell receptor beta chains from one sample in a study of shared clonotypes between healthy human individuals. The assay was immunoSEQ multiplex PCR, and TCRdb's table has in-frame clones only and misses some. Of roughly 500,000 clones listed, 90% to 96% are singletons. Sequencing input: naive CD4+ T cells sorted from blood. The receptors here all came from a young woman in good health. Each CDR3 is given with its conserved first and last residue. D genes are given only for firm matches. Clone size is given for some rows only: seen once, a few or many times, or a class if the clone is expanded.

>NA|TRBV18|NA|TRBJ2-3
TGTGCCAGCTCAGCGACTAGAAACACAGATACGCAGTATTTT
CASSATRNTDTQYF
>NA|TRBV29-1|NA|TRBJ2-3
TGCAGCGTTGGAGCAGGGGCAGATACGCAGTATTTT
CSVGAGADTQYF
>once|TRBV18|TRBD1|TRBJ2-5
TGTGCCAGCTGCTCCGGGACAGGGGAGACCCAGTACTTC
CASCSGTGETQYF
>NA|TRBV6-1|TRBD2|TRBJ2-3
TGTGCCAGCAGTGAATTTCTACTAGCGGGTAGCACAGATACGCAGTATTTT
CASSEFLLAGSTDTQYF
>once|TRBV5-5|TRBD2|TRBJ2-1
TGTGCCAGCAGCCGCCCCCGTGGAAGCGGGAGTACCGATGAGCAGTTCTTC
CASSRPRGSGSTDEQFF
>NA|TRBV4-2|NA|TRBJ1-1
TGTGCCAGCAGCTTAGGTCTTACGAACACTGAAGCTTTCTTT
CASSLGLTNTEAFF
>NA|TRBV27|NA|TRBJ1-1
TGTGCCAGCAGTTCGGCTAGGTCCGCACCCGAAGCTTTCTTT
CASSSARSAPEAFF
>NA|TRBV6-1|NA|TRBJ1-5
TGTGCCAGCAGTGAAAGATCGGGGTGGACGATCCCACTTGAGAATCAGCCCCAGCATTTT
CASSERSGWTIPLENQPQHF
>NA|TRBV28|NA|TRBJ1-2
TGTGCCAGCAGCCCCCGCGGGAATGGCTACACCTTC
CASSPRGNGYTF
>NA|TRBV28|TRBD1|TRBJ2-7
TGTGCCAGCACCCGAGCGGACAGGGGGTCCTACGAGCAGTACTTC
CASTRADRGSYEQYF
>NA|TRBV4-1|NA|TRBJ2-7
TGCGCCAGCAGCCCAAGATCAACTAGCCATTCCTACGAGCAGTACTTC
CASSPRSTSHSYEQYF
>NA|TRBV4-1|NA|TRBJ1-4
TGCGCCAGCAGCAACAGTGCAACTAATGAAAAACTGTTTTTT
CASSNSATNEKLFF
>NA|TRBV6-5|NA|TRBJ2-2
TGTGCCAGCAGTTACTCGCACACCGGGGAGCTGTTTTTT
CASSYSHTGELFF
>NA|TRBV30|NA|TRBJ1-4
TGTGCCTGGAGTAGACCTGCCACAACTAATGAAAAACTGTTTTTT
CAWSRPATTNEKLFF
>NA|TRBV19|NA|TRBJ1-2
TGTGCCAGTAGTAGCACGGGACACCCCTATTATGGCTACACCTTC
CASSSTGHPYYGYTF
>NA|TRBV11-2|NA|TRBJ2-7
TGTGCCAGCGGGGCTTGGCGGCACTACGAGCAGTACTTC
CASGAWRHYEQYF
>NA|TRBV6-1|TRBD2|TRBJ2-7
TGTGCCAGCAGCCCTAGCGGAAAATACGAGCAGTACTTC
CASSPSGKYEQYF
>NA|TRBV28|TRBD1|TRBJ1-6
TGTGCCAGCAGTTCTACCGGGACAGGGGCTGATTCACCCCTCCACTTT
CASSSTGTGADSPLHF
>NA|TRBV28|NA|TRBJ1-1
TGTGCCAGCAGTTCCCCACGCGGGGTTGCATGGAACACTGAAGCTTTCTTT
CASSSPRGVAWNTEAFF
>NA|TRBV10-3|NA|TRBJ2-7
TGTGCCATCAGTGACTCGGTCCTCTACGAGCAGTACTTC
CAISDSVLYEQYF
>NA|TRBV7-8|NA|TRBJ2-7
TGTGCCAGCAGCTCGCTACAGGGTCCCTACGAGCAGTACTTC
CASSSLQGPYEQYF
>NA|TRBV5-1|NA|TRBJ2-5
TGCGCCAGCAGCTTGGTCCCCGGACTCTGGGAAGAGACCCAGTACTTC
CASSLVPGLWEETQYF
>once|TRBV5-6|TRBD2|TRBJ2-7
TGTGCCAGCAGCTTGAAGGGCGGGAGCTGGTACGAGCAGTACTTC
CASSLKGGSWYEQYF
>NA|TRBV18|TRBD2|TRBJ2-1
TGTGCCAGCTCACCCAACGGACTAGCCTCCTACAATGAGCAGTTCTTC
CASSPNGLASYNEQFF
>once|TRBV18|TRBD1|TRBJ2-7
TGTGCCAGCTCACCAGAGCCCGGACAGGGGGTCTCCTACTTC
CASSPEPGQGVSYF
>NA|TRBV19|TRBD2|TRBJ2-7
TGTGCCAGTAAAGTTAGCGGGAGGGGCTACGAGCAGTACTTC
CASKVSGRGYEQYF
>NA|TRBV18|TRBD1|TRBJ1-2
TGTGCCAGCTCACCACGGGACAGCGCGAGACACTATGGCTACACCTTC
CASSPRDSARHYGYTF
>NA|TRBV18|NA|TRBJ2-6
TGTGCCAGCTCACCACCGACGCCAGGGCCTGGGGCCAACGTCCTGACTTTC
CASSPPTPGPGANVLTF
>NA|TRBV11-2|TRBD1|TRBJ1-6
TGTGCCAGCAGCTTAGTGGACAGGGATTCACCCCTCCACTTT
CASSLVDRDSPLHF
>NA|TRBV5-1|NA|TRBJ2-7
TGCGCCAGCAGCCCGGATTTTGGGGGCGAGCAGTACTTC
CASSPDFGGEQYF
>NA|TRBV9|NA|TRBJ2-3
TGTGCCAGCAGCGAAGCGCCTACTAGCACAGATACGCAGTATTTT
CASSEAPTSTDTQYF
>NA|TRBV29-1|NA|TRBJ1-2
TGCAGCGTTGGGCAGGGCCGTAACTATGGCTACACCTTC
CSVGQGRNYGYTF
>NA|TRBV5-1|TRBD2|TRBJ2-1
TGCGCCAGCAGCTTGATAGCGGGATCCTACAATGAGCAGTTCTTC
CASSLIAGSYNEQFF
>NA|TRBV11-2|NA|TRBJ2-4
TGTGCCAGCAGCACGACAGCAGGAATGAACATTCAGTACTTC
CASSTTAGMNIQYF
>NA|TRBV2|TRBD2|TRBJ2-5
TGTGCCAGCAGTTCCGGGGCGGGAGGGACCCAGTACTTC
CASSSGAGGTQYF
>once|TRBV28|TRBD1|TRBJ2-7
TGTGCCAGCAGTTTATCCGGGACAGTTACCTACGAGCAGTACTTC
CASSLSGTVTYEQYF
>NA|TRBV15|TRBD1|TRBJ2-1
TGTGCCACCAGCAGAAGACACAGGGGATCCTACAATGAGCAGTTCTTC
CATSRRHRGSYNEQFF
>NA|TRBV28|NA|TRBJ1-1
TGTGCCAGCAGTTTACTCGCCTTGAACACTGAAGCTTTCTTT
CASSLLALNTEAFF
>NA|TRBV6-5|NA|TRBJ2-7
TGTGCCAGCAGTTACTCGTTCCCGGACGGAACCTACGAGCAGTACTTC
CASSYSFPDGTYEQYF
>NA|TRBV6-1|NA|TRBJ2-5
TGTGCCAGCAGTGAGTTCAGGGGAAGGGTCGGACTGAAAGAGACCCAGTACTTC
CASSEFRGRVGLKETQYF
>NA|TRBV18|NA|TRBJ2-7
TGTGCCAGCTCACCCCAGGGGGAGGGCTACGAGCAGTACTTC
CASSPQGEGYEQYF
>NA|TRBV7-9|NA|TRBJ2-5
TGTGCCAGCAGCTTGGGTGGATCAGAGACCCAGTACTTC
CASSLGGSETQYF
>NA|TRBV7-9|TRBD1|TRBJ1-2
TGTGCCAGCAGACCCCTCCGGGGACAGGACTATGGCTACACCTTC
CASRPLRGQDYGYTF